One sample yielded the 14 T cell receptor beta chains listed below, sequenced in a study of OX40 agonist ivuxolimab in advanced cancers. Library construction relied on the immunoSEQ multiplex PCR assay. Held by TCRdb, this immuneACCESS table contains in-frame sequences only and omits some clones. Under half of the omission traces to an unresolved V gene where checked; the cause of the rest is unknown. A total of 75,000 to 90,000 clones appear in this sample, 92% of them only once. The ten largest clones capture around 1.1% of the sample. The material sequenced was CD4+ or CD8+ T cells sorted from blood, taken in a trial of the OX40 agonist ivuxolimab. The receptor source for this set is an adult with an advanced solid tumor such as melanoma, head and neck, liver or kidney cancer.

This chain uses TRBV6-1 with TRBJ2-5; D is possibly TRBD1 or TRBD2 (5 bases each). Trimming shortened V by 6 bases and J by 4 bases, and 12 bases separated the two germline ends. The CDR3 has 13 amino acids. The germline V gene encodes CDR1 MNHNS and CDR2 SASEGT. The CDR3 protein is CASSPSGRETQYF. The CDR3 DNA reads TGTGCCAGCAGCCCTTCAGGGAGAGAGACCCAGTACTTC.

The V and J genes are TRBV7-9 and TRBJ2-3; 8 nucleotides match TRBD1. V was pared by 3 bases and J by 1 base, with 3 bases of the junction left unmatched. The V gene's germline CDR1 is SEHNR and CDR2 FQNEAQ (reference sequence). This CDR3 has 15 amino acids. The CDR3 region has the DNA TGTGCCAGCAGCTTGGACAGGGCCCGCACAGATACGCAGTATTTT. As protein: CASSLDRARTDTQYF.

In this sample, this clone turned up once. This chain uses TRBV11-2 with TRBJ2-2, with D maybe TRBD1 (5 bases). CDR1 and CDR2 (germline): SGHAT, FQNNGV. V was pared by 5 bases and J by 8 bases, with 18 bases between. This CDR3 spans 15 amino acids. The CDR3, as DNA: TGTGCCAGCAGCCCTTGGGGCAGGGTGAAGGGGGAGCTGTTTTTT. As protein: CASSPWGRVKGELFF.

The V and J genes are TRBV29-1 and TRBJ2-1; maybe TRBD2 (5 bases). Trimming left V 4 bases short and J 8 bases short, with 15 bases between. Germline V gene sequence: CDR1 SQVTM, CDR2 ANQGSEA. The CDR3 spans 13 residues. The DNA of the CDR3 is TGCAGCGTTGGGTCAGCGGCCCAGTATGAGCAGTTCTTC. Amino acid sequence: CSVGSAAQYEQFF.

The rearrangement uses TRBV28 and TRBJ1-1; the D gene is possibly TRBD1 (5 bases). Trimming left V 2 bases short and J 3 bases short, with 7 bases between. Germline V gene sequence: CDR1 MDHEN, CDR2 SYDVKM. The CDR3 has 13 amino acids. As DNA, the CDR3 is TGTGCCAGCAGTTTAGGAGGGGACACTGAAGCTTTCTTT. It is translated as CASSLGGDTEAFF.

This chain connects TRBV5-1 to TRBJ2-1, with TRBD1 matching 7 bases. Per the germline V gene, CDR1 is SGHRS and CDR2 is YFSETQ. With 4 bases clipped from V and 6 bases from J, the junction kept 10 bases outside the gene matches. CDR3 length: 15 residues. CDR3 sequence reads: CASSNGQVRGNEQFF. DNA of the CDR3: TGCGCCAGCAGCAACGGACAGGTCAGAGGCAATGAGCAGTTCTTC.

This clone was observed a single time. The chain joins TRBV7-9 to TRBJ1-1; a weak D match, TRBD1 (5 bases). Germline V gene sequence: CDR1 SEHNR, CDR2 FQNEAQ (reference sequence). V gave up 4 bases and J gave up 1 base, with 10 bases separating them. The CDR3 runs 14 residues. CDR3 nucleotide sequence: TGTGCCAGCAGCTCCCTTGGGGGGAACACTGAAGCTTTCTTT. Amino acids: CASSSLGGNTEAFF.

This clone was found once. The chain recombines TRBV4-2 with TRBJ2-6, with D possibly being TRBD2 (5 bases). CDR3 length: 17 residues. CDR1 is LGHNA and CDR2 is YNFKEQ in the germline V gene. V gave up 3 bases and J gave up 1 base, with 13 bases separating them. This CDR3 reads CASSQGSTGSGANVLTF. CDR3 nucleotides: TGTGCCAGCAGCCAGGGGTCGACGGGGTCTGGGGCCAACGTCCTGACTTTC.

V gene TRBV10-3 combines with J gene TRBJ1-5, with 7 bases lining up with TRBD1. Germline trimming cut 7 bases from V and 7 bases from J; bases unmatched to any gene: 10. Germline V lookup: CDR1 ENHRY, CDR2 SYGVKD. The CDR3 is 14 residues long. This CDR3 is CAIKEGAGTQPQHF. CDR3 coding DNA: TGTGCCATCAAGGAGGGGGCCGGTACGCAGCCCCAGCATTTT.

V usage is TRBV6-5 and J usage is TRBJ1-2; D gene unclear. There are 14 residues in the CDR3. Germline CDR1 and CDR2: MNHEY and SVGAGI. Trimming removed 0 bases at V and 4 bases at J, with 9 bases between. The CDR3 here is CASSYSREPYGYTF. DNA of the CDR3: TGTGCCAGCAGTTACTCGAGGGAGCCCTATGGCTACACCTTC.

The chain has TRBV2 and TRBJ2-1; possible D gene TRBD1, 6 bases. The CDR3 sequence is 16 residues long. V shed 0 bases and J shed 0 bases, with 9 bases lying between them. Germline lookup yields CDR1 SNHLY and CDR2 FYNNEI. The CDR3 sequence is CASSEATGLSYNEQFF. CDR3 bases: TGTGCCAGCAGTGAAGCGACAGGCCTCTCCTACAATGAGCAGTTCTTC. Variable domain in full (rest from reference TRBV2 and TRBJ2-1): EPEVTQTPSHQVTQMGQEVILRCVPISNHLYFYWYRQILGQKVEFLVSFYNNEISEKSEIFDDQFSVERPDGSNFTLKIRSTKLEDSAMYFCASSEATGLSYNEQFFGPGTRLTVL.

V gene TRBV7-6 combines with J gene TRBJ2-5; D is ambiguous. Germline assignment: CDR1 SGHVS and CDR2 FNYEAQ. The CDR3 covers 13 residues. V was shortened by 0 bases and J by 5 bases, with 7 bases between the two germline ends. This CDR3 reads CASSLARFETQYF. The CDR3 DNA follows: TGTGCCAGCAGCTTAGCCAGATTCGAGACCCAGTACTTC.

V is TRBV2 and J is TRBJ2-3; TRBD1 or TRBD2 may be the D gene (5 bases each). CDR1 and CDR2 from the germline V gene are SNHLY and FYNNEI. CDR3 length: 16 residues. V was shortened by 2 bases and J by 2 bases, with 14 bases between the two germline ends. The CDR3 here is CASSESRGPATDTQYF. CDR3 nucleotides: TGTGCCAGCAGTGAATCCCGGGGCCCCGCCACAGATACGCAGTATTTT. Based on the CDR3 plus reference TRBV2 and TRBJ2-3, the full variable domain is EPEVTQTPSHQVTQMGQEVILRCVPISNHLYFYWYRQILGQKVEFLVSFYNNEISEKSEIFDDQFSVERPDGSNFTLKIRSTKLEDSAMYFCASSESRGPATDTQYFGPGTRLTVL.

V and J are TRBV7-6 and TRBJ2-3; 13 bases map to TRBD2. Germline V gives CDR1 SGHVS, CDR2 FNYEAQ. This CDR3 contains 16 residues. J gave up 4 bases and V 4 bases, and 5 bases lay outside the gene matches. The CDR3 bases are TGTGCCAGCAGCTCACTAGCGGGAGGGCCTTCAGATACGCAGTATTTT. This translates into CASSSLAGGPSDTQYF.